This T cell receptor beta chain was sequenced for a study of PD-1 blockade in classical Hodgkin lymphoma. General observations from the study: In CD4+ cells, TCR diversity went up significantly by C4D1, but in CD8+ cells it did not.

Here immunoSEQ multiplex PCR was the method, and the copy in TCRdb shows in-frame clones only, minus some. The repertoire includes tens of thousands of clones, 80% of them detected once, and 6.5% to 7.5% sits in the top ten. Trimming removed 1 base at V and 2 bases at J, with 12 bases between. Germline V gives CDR1 SGDLS, CDR2 YYNGEE. The CDR3 contains 15 residues. As concerns this clone: Its matching antigen is unknown. Other DNA sequences in the sample encode the same CDR3.

Regarding time point: cycle 4 day 1 (C4D1), after more than 5 weeks of nivolumab. Autologous stem cell transplantation was followed by relapse in every patient, and brentuximab vedotin exposure varied. This clonotype was obtained from a human donor with classical Hodgkin lymphoma. The sequences come from peripheral blood mononuclear cells (PBMCs), collected before the fourth cycle of nivolumab. The chain uses TRBV9 and TRBJ1-1; tentatively, D is TRBD1 (5 bases). The CDR3 nucleotides are TGTGCCAGCAGCGTAAGTTCCGGGGCAAACACTGAAGCTTTCTTT. Its protein product is CASSVSSGANTEAFF.